The 31 T cell receptor beta chains reported below all come from one sample, sequenced in a study of cytomegalovirus exposure and HLA in healthy donors. Only in-frame clones appear in the TCRdb table, and some are missing; sequencing was by immunoSEQ multiplex PCR. The repertoire holds a few hundred thousand clones, with around 86% as singletons. The sequenced material came from PBMCs. The receptors shown here come from a woman in her late teens or twenties in good health and CMV-seronegative.

V usage is TRBV29-1 and J usage is TRBJ2-2; TRBD2 matches at 8 bases. Germline CDR1 reads SQVTM; CDR2 reads ANQGSEA. V dropped 8 bases and J dropped 3; count of bases not matched to a gene: 5. CDR3 length: 13 residues. The CDR3 here is CSTGGPHTGELFF. Here the CDR3 DNA reads TGCAGCACGGGAGGGCCCCACACCGGGGAGCTGTTTTTT.

The chain links TRBV28 to TRBJ2-1; D uncertain. From germline, CDR1 is MDHEN and CDR2 SYDVKM. The V gene lost 6 bases and the J gene lost 7 bases, with 4 bases spanning the gap. This CDR3 spans 10 amino acids. The CDR3 loop reads CASSANEQFF. The CDR3 region has the DNA TGTGCCAGCAGCGCGAATGAGCAGTTCTTC.

The chain uses TRBV5-1 and TRBJ1-2; the D gene is possibly TRBD1 (6 bases). Germline CDR1 and CDR2: SGHRS and YFSETQ. Trimming took off 5 bases at V and 5 bases at J, with 19 bases between the two ends. The length of the CDR3 is 15 residues. CDR3 loop: CASSPIGGTSYGYTF. The CDR3 DNA reads TGCGCCAGCAGTCCTATAGGGGGAACCTCTTATGGCTACACCTTC.

The chain employs TRBV23-1 and TRBJ1-1; 7 positions agree with TRBD1. TRBV23-1 is reported as an ORF; its role is uncertain. The CDR3 is made up of 18 amino acids. V gave up 1 base and J gave up 4 bases; unmatched junction bases: 15. The CDR3 DNA reads as TGCGCCAGCAGTCAATTGTGGACAGGCCTGGTTGCGGGCACTGAAGCTTTCTTT. Its protein is CASSQLWTGLVAGTEAFF.

This chain links TRBV6-1 with TRBJ2-2, with a tentative D call TRBD2 (6 bases). CDR1 and CDR2 (germline): MNHNS, SASEGT. Trimming cost V 1 base and J 5 bases, with 23 bases left between them. The CDR3 is made up of 19 amino acids. CDR3 amino acids: CASSEDPLGSDGGTGELFF. In nucleotides, the CDR3 is TGTGCCAGCAGTGAAGACCCCCTGGGTAGCGATGGGGGGACCGGGGAGCTGTTTTTT.

The rearrangement uses TRBV6-5 and TRBJ2-5, with 8 nucleotides matching TRBD2. Germline V gene data show CDR1 as MNHEY and CDR2 as SVGAGI. The CDR3 runs 15 residues. V lost 2 bases, J lost 5 bases, and 7 bases stayed unmatched. The CDR3 nucleotides are TGTGCCAGCAGTTACGGACTAGCTTTGAGGGAGACCCAGTACTTC. The encoded protein is CASSYGLALRETQYF.

This clone was recorded a few times. The chain joins TRBV6-1 to TRBJ1-5, with D possibly being TRBD1 (6 bases). CDR1 and CDR2 (germline): MNHNS, SASEGT. Deletions cut 5 bases from V and 2 bases from J, with 10 bases between. The CDR3 runs to 14 residues. DNA of the CDR3: TGTGCCAGCAGTCAACAGGGAGGCAATCAGCCCCAGCATTTT. It specifies CASSQQGGNQPQHF.

The chain joins TRBV27 to TRBJ2-1; 10 bases agree with TRBD1. CDR1 and CDR2 from the germline V gene are MNHEY and SMNVEV (reference sequence). The J segment lost 4 bases and the V segment lost 5 bases, leaving 8 bases of the junction unmatched. This CDR3 contains 16 residues. The CDR3 DNA reads TGTGCCAGCAGTCCCTGGACAGGGGGAGATTACAATGAGCAGTTCTTC. Its translation is CASSPWTGGDYNEQFF.

This clone occurred a few times. V gene TRBV2 combines with J gene TRBJ1-2; 8 bases match TRBD1. CDR1 SNHLY and CDR2 FYNNEI come from the germline V gene. This CDR3 contains 14 residues. Unmatched junction bases numbered 5, after V lost 5 bases and J lost 3 bases. DNA of the CDR3: TGTGCCAGCAGTATACAGGGGGTGGACTATGGCTACACCTTC. It specifies CASSIQGVDYGYTF.

The CDR3 here is CASSPTLADTQYF. DNA for the CDR3: TGCGCCAGCAGCCCGACCCTAGCGGATACGCAGTATTTT. V and J are TRBV5-1 and TRBJ2-3, with D perhaps TRBD2 (6 bases). In germline, CDR1 is SGHRS, CDR2 YFSETQ. The CDR3 extends over 13 amino acids. V was shortened by 4 bases and J by 6 bases, with 12 bases between the two germline ends.

The gene calls are TRBV7-8 and TRBJ1-2, with 7 positions matching TRBD1. Germline trimming cut 5 bases from V and 2 bases from J; bases unmatched to any gene: 8. CDR1 is SGHVS, CDR2 FQNEAQ, per germline. The CDR3 consists of 15 residues. The CDR3 DNA reads as TGTGCCAGCAGCGCCAGGACAGGACACAACTATGGCTACACCTTC. Residues: CASSARTGHNYGYTF.

The rearrangement links TRBV5-4 to TRBJ2-7; 7 nucleotides match TRBD1. The CDR3 sequence is 15 residues long. Germline CDR1 reads SGHNT; CDR2 reads YYREEE (reference sequence). The junction had 9 bases not matched to a gene; V was cut back by 4 bases and J by 2 bases. CDR3 sequence (DNA): TGTGCCAGCAGCCCACGGACAGGAGCAACCTACGAGCAGTACTTC. Amino acids: CASSPRTGATYEQYF.

The chain recombines TRBV4-3 with TRBJ2-1; D might be TRBD1 (5 bases). The germline CDR1 and CDR2 sequences are LGHNA and YSLEER. The ends were cut back, 0 bases at V and 3 bases at J, with 12 bases in the middle. The CDR3 length is 16 residues. The DNA of the CDR3 is TGCGCCAGCAGCCAAGAAGTACAGGAATACTACAATGAGCAGTTCTTC. It codes for CASSQEVQEYYNEQFF.

The gene calls are TRBV2 and TRBJ2-7, with D tentatively TRBD1 (7 bases). The germline V gene encodes CDR1 SNHLY and CDR2 FYNNEI. V gave up 7 bases and J gave up 8 bases, with 21 bases separating them. The CDR3 spans 14 residues. The CDR3 protein is CASTGGLSRGKQYF. The CDR3 DNA sequence: TGTGCCAGCACAGGGGGACTCTCCCGAGGCAAGCAGTACTTC.

The chain combines TRBV7-2 with TRBJ1-5; 7 bases line up with TRBD1. The CDR3 is 15 residues long. V trimming: 4 bases; J trimming: 4 bases; junction bases outside the gene matches: 7. Germline loops: CDR1 SGHTA, CDR2 FQGNSA. Here the CDR3 reads CASSSAPGQNQPQHF. As DNA, the CDR3 is TGTGCCAGCAGCTCCGCACCGGGACAGAATCAGCCCCAGCATTTT.

This chain uses TRBV5-1 with TRBJ2-1; 12 nucleotides match TRBD2. After removal of 3 bases from V and 7 bases from J, the junction contained 8 bases not matched to a gene. The CDR3 runs 16 residues. CDR1 and CDR2 (germline): SGHRS, YFSETQ. The CDR3, as DNA: TGCGCCAGCAGCTGGCAACTAGCGGGAGGTGGAAATGAGCAGTTCTTC. Translating it yields CASSWQLAGGGNEQFF.

This clone appeared a few times. The V and J genes are TRBV2 and TRBJ1-1; D is ambiguous. Germline CDR1 reads SNHLY; CDR2 reads FYNNEI. The CDR3 has 15 amino acids. Trimming took off 8 bases at V and 0 bases at J, with 16 bases between the two ends. Here the CDR3 reads CASGLLTVMNTEAFF. The CDR3 DNA is TGTGCCAGCGGGCTATTGACGGTGATGAACACTGAAGCTTTCTTT.

The chain has TRBV2 and TRBJ1-2; weak D call: TRBD1 (5 bases). Deletions cut 10 bases from V and 2 bases from J, with 17 bases between. This CDR3 is 14 amino acids long. The germline V gene encodes CDR1 SNHLY and CDR2 FYNNEI. CDR3 in amino acids: CATRITGPNYGYTF. The DNA of the CDR3 is TGTGCCACTCGGATTACAGGTCCCAACTATGGCTACACCTTC.

The V call is TRBV10-3, the J call TRBJ2-5; TRBD1 is a possible D gene (6 bases). The CDR3 is 14 residues long. V gave up 5 bases and J gave up 5 bases, with 15 bases separating them. The germline V gene has CDR1 ENHRY and CDR2 SYGVKD. CDR3 bases: TGTGCCATCAGTAACCCACAGGGTGGTGAGACCCAGTACTTC. It codes for CAISNPQGGETQYF.

The chain employs TRBV6-5 and TRBJ1-1, with D tentatively TRBD1 (5 bases). The V end was cut by 2 bases, the J end by 1 base, with 8 bases between. CDR3 length: 14 amino acids. The V gene's germline CDR1 is MNHEY and CDR2 SVGAGI. In DNA, the CDR3 is TGTGCCAGCAGTTACCAAGGGGAGAACACTGAAGCTTTCTTT. This encodes CASSYQGENTEAFF.

This chain uses TRBV2 with TRBJ1-2, with 9 bases matching TRBD1. This CDR3 comprises 14 residues. The J segment lost 6 bases and the V segment lost 7 bases, leaving 9 bases of the junction unmatched. Germline loops: CDR1 SNHLY, CDR2 FYNNEI. Here the CDR3 reads CASTNTGGPDGYTF. The CDR3 DNA is TGTGCCAGCACCAACACAGGGGGCCCCGATGGCTACACCTTC.

V gene TRBV18 combines with J gene TRBJ2-1; TRBD2 matches 11 bases. The junction had 4 bases not matched to a gene; V was cut back by 0 bases and J by 6 bases. The CDR3 is 16 amino acids. Germline V gene data show CDR1 as KGHSH and CDR2 as LQKENI. The CDR3 bases are TGTGCCAGCTCACCACCGGGGACTAGCGGTAGCAATGAGCAGTTCTTC. Protein sequence: CASSPPGTSGSNEQFF.

The J gene is TRBJ2-2, the V gene TRBV9; TRBD2 matches 8 bases. CDR3 length equals 15 residues. V trimming: 4 bases; J trimming: 1 base; junction bases outside the gene matches: 3. CDR1 SGDLS and CDR2 YYNGEE come from the germline V gene. The CDR3 DNA reads TGTGCCAGCAGCCCCGGGGGGGGGAACACCGGGGAGCTGTTTTTT. Translated, it gives CASSPGGGNTGELFF.

Here the CDR3 DNA reads TGCGCCAGCAGCCAACGAGTGCCAGATACGCAGTATTTT. Its protein is CASSQRVPDTQYF. V gene TRBV4-1 combines with J gene TRBJ2-3; D unresolved. The ends were cut back, 2 bases at V and 4 bases at J, with 7 bases in the middle. This CDR3 region has 13 residues. Germline-derived CDR1 and CDR2 are MGHRA and YSYEKL.

DNA for the CDR3: TGTGCCAGCAGTCTGTCGGGCTATGGCTACACCTTC. It translates to CASSLSGYGYTF. The gene calls are TRBV28 and TRBJ1-2; no definite D call. Germline lookup yields CDR1 MDHEN and CDR2 SYDVKM. The V gene lost 5 bases and the J gene lost 4 bases, with 8 bases spanning the gap. CDR3 size: 12 residues.

This chain joins TRBV11-1 and TRBJ1-2; 7 bases map to TRBD1. CDR1 SGHAT and CDR2 FQDESV come from the germline V gene (reference sequence). The CDR3 runs to 14 residues. V was pared by 5 bases and J by 2 bases, with 5 bases of the junction left unmatched. As DNA, the CDR3 is TGTGCCAGCAGCCCCGACAGGGCCAACTATGGCTACACCTTC. It encodes CASSPDRANYGYTF.

The chain has TRBV4-1 and TRBJ2-1, with 7 positions matching TRBD2. The J segment lost 9 bases and the V segment lost 1 base, leaving 9 bases of the junction unmatched. Looked up from germline, CDR1 is MGHRA and CDR2 is YSYEKL. The CDR3 runs 15 residues. CDR3 loop: CASSQAAGTPGEQFF. The DNA of the CDR3 is TGCGCCAGCAGCCAAGCAGCGGGAACCCCAGGTGAGCAGTTCTTC.

J is TRBJ2-2 and V is TRBV15; D may be TRBD2 (5 bases). The length of the CDR3 is 15 residues. Per germline, CDR1 LNHNV and CDR2 YYDKDF (reference sequence). Trimming took off 5 bases at V and 3 bases at J, with 13 bases between the two ends. This CDR3 is CATSPLTSDTGELFF. The CDR3 DNA is TGTGCCACCAGCCCCTTAACTAGTGACACCGGGGAGCTGTTTTTT. Supplemented by reference TRBV15 and TRBJ2-2, the full variable domain reads DAMVIQNPRYQVTQFGKPVTLSCSQTLNHNVMYWYQQKSSQAPKLLFHYYDKDFNNEADTPDNFQSRRPNTSFCFLDIRSPGLGDTAMYLCATSPLTSDTGELFFGEGSRLTVL.

The chain couples TRBV4-3 to TRBJ2-3; TRBD2 aligns across 8 bases. The trim removed 1 base at V and 5 bases at J, leaving 8 bases unmatched. Germline V lookup: CDR1 LGHNA, CDR2 YSLEER. There are 16 residues in the CDR3. CDR3 DNA sequence: TGCGCCAGCAGCCAAGTTCTCGGGGGGGAAGGAGATACGCAGTATTTT. It codes for CASSQVLGGEGDTQYF.

The CDR3 loop reads CASSEEGTGADTQYF. The CDR3 nucleotides are TGTGCCAGCAGTGAAGAGGGGACAGGGGCAGATACGCAGTATTTT. The chain has TRBV2 and TRBJ2-3; TRBD1 matches 10 bases. This CDR3 spans 15 amino acids. V trimming: 1 base; J trimming: 4 bases; junction bases outside the gene matches: 2. Germline CDR1 and CDR2: SNHLY and FYNNEI.

This rearrangement joins TRBV27 to TRBJ2-2; D might be TRBD2 (7 bases). The CDR3 has 16 amino acids. In germline, CDR1 is MNHEY, CDR2 SMNVEV (reference sequence). V was clipped by 2 bases and J by 6 bases, with 16 bases between them. CDR3 DNA: TGTGCCAGCAGTTTAGTGGGGGGCGGGAGCGCCGGGGAGCTGTTTTTT. It codes for CASSLVGGGSAGELFF.